These 32 T cell receptor beta chains originate from one sample sequenced in a study of T cell clonality in common variable immunodeficiency. The method was immunoSEQ multiplex PCR; TCRdb's version includes in-frame clones alone and lacks a portion of them. This sample comprises 35,000 or so clones, none seen once only. Sequenced sample: peripheral blood mononuclear cells. All receptors come from a person aged 18 to 75 in good health.

This clone was picked up many times. Germline is not matched at one junction end, which may reflect a read error. Read coverage stops 3 residues before the CDR3 terminus; the germline J gene supplies the remainder. The V call is TRBV4-2, the J call TRBJ1-2, with D tentatively TRBD1 (6 bases). The length of the CDR3 is 15 residues. Per germline, CDR1 LGHNA and CDR2 YNFKEQ. The sequenced CDR3 bases are TGCGCCAGCAGCCCCAGTCCACAGGGAGACTATGGC. Its protein is CASSPSPQGDYG. The complete CDR3 protein is CASSPSPQGDYGYTF.

This clone was picked up many times. The CDR3 end is not reached by the read, which stops 3 residues before it; the germline J gene fills it in. The chain joins TRBV2 to TRBJ2-1; 9 bases agree with TRBD2. The CDR3 is 16 residues long. From germline, CDR1 is SNHLY and CDR2 FYNNEI. Losses at the gene ends were 3 bases for V and 3 bases for J; bases not matched to a gene: 6. The covered CDR3 bases are TGTGCCAGCAGTGACCCGAGCGGGAGGAACTACAATGAG. Residues: CASSDPSGRNYNE. The full CDR3 protein reads CASSDPSGRNYNEQFF.

This clone occurred many times. The CDR3 end falls 3 residues outside the read, so it is completed with the germline J gene. The chain has TRBV5-6 and TRBJ2-1; 12 bases match TRBD2. There are 15 residues in the CDR3. Trimming removed 4 bases from V and 4 bases from J; junction bases left unmatched: 3. Germline-derived CDR1 and CDR2 are SGHDT and YYEEEE. CDR3 amino acids: CASSPTSGSYNEQFF. The CDR3 DNA, read in part, is TGTGCCAGCAGCCCGACTAGCGGGAGTTACAATGAG.

This clone was seen repeatedly, ten times or more. The CDR3 extends 3 residues past the end of the read, so its final part is completed from the germline J gene. This specimen includes other DNA sequences encoding the same CDR3. The chain has TRBV7-9 and TRBJ2-1; D unresolved. Trimming pared 5 bases from V and 7 bases from J, leaving 6 bases between. The CDR3 is made up of 11 amino acids. The germline CDR1 and CDR2 sequences are SEHNR and FQNEAQ (reference sequence). The sequenced part of the CDR3 DNA is TGTGCCAGCAGCCCCATTAATGAG. It translates to CASSPINE. The CDR3 as a whole reads CASSPINEQFF.

This clone occurred many times. The CDR3 end falls 3 residues outside the read, so it is completed with the germline J gene. The J gene is TRBJ1-4, the V gene TRBV19; tentatively, D is TRBD1 (5 bases). Germline V gene sequence: CDR1 LNHDA, CDR2 SQIVND (reference sequence). Trimming shortened V by 4 bases and J by 0 bases, and 21 bases separated the two germline ends. This CDR3 has 19 residues. CDR3 sequence: CASSTGGLPTGATNEKLFF. The DNA read from the CDR3 is TGTGCCAGTAGTACCGGAGGACTGCCCACGGGGGCAACTAATGAAAAA. Full variable domain (rest looked up from reference TRBV19 and TRBJ1-4): DGGITQSPKYLFRKEGQNVTLSCEQNLNHDAMYWYRQDPGQGLRLIYYSQIVNDFQKGDIAEGYSVSREKKESFPLTVTSAQKNPTAFYLCASSTGGLPTGATNEKLFFGSGTQLSVL.

The table lists this clone with many counts. Sequencing ends 3 residues short of the CDR3 end; the germline J gene provides the rest. This chain joins TRBV12-3 or TRBV12-4 and TRBJ1-1, with 8 positions matching TRBD1. The CDR3 is made up of 12 amino acids. CDR3 DNA (partial): TGTGCCAGCAGTCGACAGGGGACCGAA. Its protein is CASSRQGTE. The full CDR3 protein reads CASSRQGTEAFF.

In the case of this clone: Germline is not matched at one junction end, which may reflect a read error. The DNA ends 3 residues before the CDR3 does, and the rest of the CDR3 is filled in from the germline J gene. The chain carries TRBV7-7 and TRBJ1-2, with D hard to call. The germline V gene has CDR1 SSHAT and CDR2 FNYEAQ (reference sequence). The CDR3 sequence is 16 residues long. The DNA read from the CDR3 is TGTGCTAGCAGCCCATCAGGTACTAGCGAGAATAATGAC. Translation: CASSPSGTSENND. The whole CDR3 protein is CASSPSGTSENNDYTF.

This clone turned up a few times. Read data end 3 residues before the CDR3 end; the end is taken from the germline J gene. Other DNA sequences of this sample code for an identical CDR3. This chain connects TRBV18 to TRBJ2-1; 16 positions match TRBD2. After removal of 6 bases from V and 7 bases from J, the junction contained 6 bases not matched to a gene. The germline CDR1 and CDR2 sequences are KGHSH and LQKENI. This CDR3 spans 16 amino acids. CDR3 bases read: TGTGCCAGCTCCCCCCCGGGACTAGCGGGAGGGAATGAG. Protein product: CASSPPGLAGGNE. The CDR3 as a whole reads CASSPPGLAGGNEQFF.

This clone showed up many times. The read gets to within 3 residues of the CDR3 end, and the germline J gene fills in the rest. V gene TRBV11-2 combines with J gene TRBJ2-1; 8 nucleotides align to TRBD2. Unmatched junction bases numbered 7, after V lost 4 bases and J lost 5 bases. The CDR3 is 15 amino acids. CDR1 is SGHAT, CDR2 FQNNGV, per germline. The CDR3 bases that were read are TGTGCCAGCAGCTCTATAGCGGGGCGGAACAATGAG. This codes for CASSSIAGRNNE. The complete CDR3 reads CASSSIAGRNNEQFF.

Many counts were recorded for this clone. The read gets to within 3 residues of the CDR3 end, and the germline J gene fills in the rest. The chain uses TRBV4-2 and TRBJ2-7, with 7 bases aligning to TRBD2. There are 16 residues in the CDR3. Germline assignment: CDR1 LGHNA and CDR2 YNFKEQ. The V segment lost 1 base and the J segment 5 bases; nucleotides outside the gene matches: 11. The CDR3: CASSQVKGGRYDEQYF. The CDR3 bases that were read are TGTGCCAGCAGCCAAGTTAAGGGCGGGAGATACGACGAG.

This clone came up many times. The missing CDR3 end, 3 residues past where the read stops, is filled in from the germline J gene. The J gene is TRBJ2-5, the V gene TRBV5-1, with a weak D call TRBD2 (5 bases). The germline V gene encodes CDR1 SGHRS and CDR2 YFSETQ. With 3 bases removed from V and 0 bases from J, the gap between germline ends came to 6 bases. This CDR3 comprises 13 residues. CDR3 in amino acids: CASSSRDQETQYF. CDR3 bases read: TGCGCCAGCAGCTCGCGGGACCAAGAGACC. Complete variable domain (other parts from reference TRBV5-1 and TRBJ2-5): KAGVTQTPRYLIKTRGQQVTLSCSPISGHRSVSWYQQTPGQGLQFLFEYFSETQRNKGNFPGRFSGRQFSNSRSEMNVSTLELGDSALYLCASSSRDQETQYFGPGTRLLVL.

This clone occurred many times. Coverage ceases 3 residues before the CDR3 finishes, and the germline J gene fills in the end. The J gene is TRBJ2-5, the V gene TRBV7-9; 7 bases are a match to TRBD2. Germline CDR1 and CDR2: SEHNR and FQNEAQ (reference sequence). Trimming cost V 7 bases and J 5 bases; bases outside gene matches: 10. This CDR3 is 14 amino acids long. The CDR3 reads CASNQWGGGETQYF. CDR3 DNA (partial): TGTGCCAGCAACCAATGGGGGGGAGGGGAGACC.

Ten or more counts support this clone. The CDR3 end falls 3 residues outside the read, so it is completed with the germline J gene. The J gene is TRBJ2-1, the V gene TRBV20-1, with 10 bases that match TRBD1. The germline CDR1 and CDR2 sequences are DFQATT and SNEGSKA (reference sequence). V dropped 1 base and J dropped 9; count of bases not matched to a gene: 6. This CDR3 contains 14 residues. CDR3 DNA (partial): TGCAGTGCTAGAGGACCGACAGGGGGCGGTGAG. Translated: CSARGPTGGGE. The CDR3 in full is CSARGPTGGGEQFF.

In its sample, this clone was seen many times. The read terminates 3 residues ahead of where the CDR3 ends, so the germline J gene completes it. The chain carries TRBV4-2 and TRBJ2-4; no clear D. Trimming pared 0 bases from V and 0 bases from J, leaving 9 bases between. CDR3 length: 16 residues. CDR1 and CDR2 (germline): LGHNA, YNFKEQ. CDR3 sequence reads: CASSQDTELAKNIQYF. Incomplete CDR3 DNA: TGTGCCAGCAGCCAAGATACAGAGTTAGCCAAAAACATT.

This clone was seen repeatedly, ten times or more. The DNA ends 3 residues before the CDR3 does, and the rest of the CDR3 is filled in from the germline J gene. The V call is TRBV6-1, the J call TRBJ2-7; D is possibly TRBD1 (5 bases). V dropped 1 base and J dropped 6 bases, with 7 bases sitting between them. CDR1 and CDR2 from the germline V gene are MNHNS and SASEGT. The CDR3 extends over 12 amino acids. The CDR3 bases that were read are TGTGCCAGCAGTGAAGGGGGCGCCGAG. Its protein product is CASSEGGAE. The whole CDR3 protein is CASSEGGAEQYF.

This clone was seen ten or more times. Its ends do not fully match the called genes, so a read error is possible. CDR3 bases read: TGCGCCAGCAGCCAAGGGCAGGGGGCGCAGGCTAATGAAAAA. Its protein product is CASSQGQGAQANEK. The full-length CDR3 reads as CASSQGQGAQANEKLFF. The rearrangement uses TRBV4-2 and TRBJ1-4, with 8 bases lining up with TRBD1. Coverage ceases 3 residues before the CDR3 finishes, and the germline J gene fills in the end. Germline assignment: CDR1 LGHNA and CDR2 YNFKEQ. This CDR3 is 17 amino acids long.

Many counts were recorded for this clone. The read terminates 3 residues before the CDR3 end, so the remaining end is supplied by the germline J gene. J is TRBJ2-1 and V is TRBV24-1, with TRBD2 identical over 11 bases. Per the germline V gene, CDR1 is KGHDR and CDR2 is SFDVKD. The CDR3 extends over 15 amino acids. Trimming took 9 bases from V and 4 from J; bases not matched to a gene: 7. The CDR3 loop is CATSQGLAAYNEQFF. The sequenced part of the CDR3 DNA is TGTGCCACCTCACAGGGACTAGCGGCTTACAATGAG.

This clone was seen at least ten times. The read halts 3 residues ahead of the CDR3 end, with the missing end drawn from the germline J gene. J is TRBJ2-1 and V is TRBV30; 8 nucleotides agree with TRBD2. With 3 bases clipped from V and 3 bases from J, the junction kept 10 bases outside the gene matches. Germline CDR1 reads GTSNPN; CDR2 reads SVGIG (reference sequence). This CDR3 is built from 16 residues. The DNA read from the CDR3 is TGTGCCTGGAGGCGGGCGGGCGGGAGGATCTACAATGAG. As protein: CAWRRAGGRIYNE. The full CDR3 sequence reads CAWRRAGGRIYNEQFF.

At least ten counts were recorded for this clone. The CDR3 protein is CASSLGQGPEDTQYF. The covered CDR3 bases are TGCGCCAGCAGCTTGGGGCAGGGTCCGGAAGATACG. The chain is built from TRBV5-1 and TRBJ2-3, with D perhaps TRBD1 (5 bases). Read coverage stops 3 residues before the CDR3 terminus; the germline J gene supplies the remainder. Germline loops: CDR1 SGHRS, CDR2 YFSETQ. V lost 0 bases and J 5 bases, leaving 13 bases between the germline ends. The CDR3 length is 15 residues.

This clone has ten or more counts. The DNA ends 3 residues before the CDR3 does, and the rest of the CDR3 is filled in from the germline J gene. The V gene is TRBV7-3, the J gene TRBJ2-7; 9 bases are shared with TRBD2. V was pared by 3 bases and J by 4 bases, with 7 bases of the junction left unmatched. Per the germline V gene, CDR1 is SGHTA and CDR2 is FQGTGA. The CDR3 loop spans 15 amino acids. The CDR3 DNA, read in part, is TGTGCCAGCAGCTTTAGCGGGAGCGGTGTATACGAG. Amino acid sequence: CASSFSGSGVYE. Given in full, the CDR3 is CASSFSGSGVYEQYF.

This clone was seen at least ten times. The read ends 3 residues shy of where the CDR3 ends; the end is completed using the germline J gene. This sequence joins TRBV7-8 and TRBJ2-2; 10 positions match TRBD2. Germline loops: CDR1 SGHVS, CDR2 FQNEAQ. CDR3 size: 18 residues. J was trimmed by 5 bases and V by 5 bases; bases with no gene match: 14. CDR3 bases read: TGTGCCAGCAGCCCCCCTATTCGGGTAGCGGGAGGTACCGGGGAG. Translated, it gives CASSPPIRVAGGTGE. In full, the CDR3 is CASSPPIRVAGGTGELFF.

In this sample, this clone turned up many times. Coverage ceases 3 residues before the CDR3 finishes, and the germline J gene fills in the end. The rearrangement joins TRBV29-1 to TRBJ2-3; 15 nucleotides align to TRBD2. Trimming removed 0 bases from V and 5 bases from J; junction bases left unmatched: 15. From germline, CDR1 is SQVTM and CDR2 ANQGSEA. The length of the CDR3 is 20 residues. Here the CDR3 reads CSVEEGWTSGGEVVQDTQYF. CDR3 DNA, as far as it was read: TGCAGCGTTGAAGAAGGGTGGACTAGCGGGGGGGAAGTTGTGCAAGATACG.

Judged by abundance, this clone is medium-sized. Relative to the germline gene, one junction end is altered; a read error may explain this. The read stops 3 residues short of the end of the CDR3; the missing end is completed from the germline J gene. The chain couples TRBV4-2 to TRBJ2-3; TRBD1 matches 8 bases. The germline V gene encodes CDR1 LGHNA and CDR2 YNFKEQ. The CDR3 covers 14 residues. The CDR3 bases that were read are TGCGCCAGCAGCCAAGAACAGGGGGCAGATACG. This sequence encodes CASSQEQGADT. The full CDR3 protein reads CASSQEQGADTQYF.

This clone was seen many times. The CDR3 is cut off 3 residues early in the read; its end comes from the germline J gene. The J gene is TRBJ2-1, the V gene TRBV7-9; 11 nucleotides agree with TRBD2. The CDR3 extends over 15 amino acids. The V segment lost 5 bases and the J segment 7 bases; nucleotides outside the gene matches: 7. The germline V gene encodes CDR1 SEHNR and CDR2 FQNEAQ (reference sequence). The part of the CDR3 DNA that was read is TGTGCCAGCAGCGCCACTAGCGGGAGTAAAAATGAG. Its translation is CASSATSGSKNE. The whole CDR3 is CASSATSGSKNEQFF.

This clone has a count of ten or more. Sequencing ends 3 residues short of the CDR3 end; the germline J gene provides the rest. This chain connects TRBV6-2 or TRBV6-3 to TRBJ2-3; 13 bases are a match to TRBD2. After removal of 7 bases from V and 2 bases from J, the junction contained 3 bases not matched to a gene. This CDR3 has 15 amino acids. Germline V gene lookup returns CDR1 MNHEY and CDR2 SVGEGT. The CDR3 bases that were read are TGTGCCAGCAATGGACTAGCGGGGGCCACAGATACG. Protein: CASNGLAGATDT. The entire CDR3 protein reads CASNGLAGATDTQYF.

This clone was found many times. The read falls 3 residues short of the CDR3 end, and the missing part is taken from the germline J gene. The chain employs TRBV6-1 and TRBJ2-7, with D uncertain. Looked up from germline, CDR1 is MNHNS and CDR2 is SASEGT. This CDR3 contains 13 residues. V shed 3 bases and J shed 4 bases, with 10 bases lying between them. The DNA read from the CDR3 is TGTGCCAGCAGTGACGACGCGGAGTACGAG. Translating gives CASSDDAEYE. The whole CDR3 reads CASSDDAEYEQYF.

This clone was observed many times. A junction end diverges from the germline sequence, so it may reflect a read error. The sequence runs out 3 residues before the end of the CDR3; the remainder is reconstructed from the germline J gene. The V gene is TRBV4-2, the J gene TRBJ2-1; D remains ambiguous. Germline CDR1 LGHNA, CDR2 YNFKEQ. This CDR3 is 17 amino acids long. This chain's CDR3 is CASSRGAVRVSYNEQFF. CDR3 bases read: TGCGCCAGCAGCCGAGGCGCGGTACGAGTCTCCTACAATGAG.

This clone was seen ten or more times. The read terminates 3 residues before the CDR3 end, so the remaining end is supplied by the germline J gene. The J gene is TRBJ2-1, the V gene TRBV20-1; D uncertain. The germline V gene encodes CDR1 DFQATT and CDR2 SNEGSKA (reference sequence). This CDR3 is built from 12 residues. The CDR3 protein is CSVRLSYNEQFF. CDR3 DNA, as far as it was read: TGCAGCGTTAGACTCTCCTACAATGAG.

This clone was counted ten times or more. The read stops 3 residues short of the end of the CDR3; the missing end is completed from the germline J gene. V gene TRBV9 combines with J gene TRBJ1-3; 8 nucleotides align to TRBD1. The V gene end was trimmed by 2 bases and the J gene end by 2 bases; junction bases not matched to a gene: 9. Germline CDR1 is SGDLS and CDR2 is YYNGEE. The CDR3 consists of 17 residues. The sequenced CDR3 bases are TGTGCCAGCAGCGTCTTTCCAGGGGGCGCGGCTGGAAACACC. As protein: CASSVFPGGAAGNT. The whole CDR3 protein reads CASSVFPGGAAGNTIYF.

This clone was seen many times. The sequence runs out 3 residues before the end of the CDR3; the remainder is reconstructed from the germline J gene. This sequence joins TRBV19 and TRBJ1-2; D is possibly TRBD1 (6 bases). The CDR3 sequence is 17 residues long. CDR1 and CDR2 from the germline V gene are LNHDA and SQIVND (reference sequence). Partial CDR3 DNA: TGTGCCAGTAGTATTGAACCGGGGGGCAGGACCCTATCTCGC. This translates into CASSIEPGGRTLSR. The full CDR3 reads CASSIEPGGRTLSRYTF.

Turning to this clone: A single base separates this from a much larger clone, so it may be a read error. Coverage ceases 3 residues before the CDR3 finishes, and the germline J gene fills in the end. The same CDR3 is also encoded by other DNA sequences in this sample. V is TRBV11-2 and J is TRBJ1-2, with 9 bases lining up with TRBD1. The CDR3 length is 13 residues. CDR1 SGHAT and CDR2 FQNNGV come from the germline V gene. CDR3: CASSLRDRDGYTF. The sequenced CDR3 bases are TGTGCCAGCAGCCTCCGGGACAGGGACGGC.

This clone was picked up many times. The read comes to an end 3 residues before the CDR3 does, leaving the germline J gene to fill in the end. J is TRBJ2-3 and V is TRBV20-1; D not resolved. Germline CDR1 DFQATT, CDR2 SNEGSKA (reference sequence). The CDR3 sequence is 13 residues long. V lost 5 bases and J lost 0, with 9 bases in between. The covered CDR3 bases are TGCAGTGCTTCCCCCCTAAGCACAGATACG. This codes for CSASPLSTDT. The CDR3, in full, reads CSASPLSTDTQYF.